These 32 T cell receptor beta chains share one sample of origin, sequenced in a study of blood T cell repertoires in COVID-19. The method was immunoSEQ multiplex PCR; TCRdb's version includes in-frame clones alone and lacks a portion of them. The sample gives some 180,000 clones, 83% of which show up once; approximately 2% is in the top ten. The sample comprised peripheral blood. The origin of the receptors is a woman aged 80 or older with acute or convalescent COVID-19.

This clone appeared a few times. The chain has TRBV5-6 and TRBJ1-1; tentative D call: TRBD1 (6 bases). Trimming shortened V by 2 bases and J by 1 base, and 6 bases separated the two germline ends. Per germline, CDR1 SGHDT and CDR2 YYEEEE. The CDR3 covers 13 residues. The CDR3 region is CASSLGGNTEAFF. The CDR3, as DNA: TGTGCCAGCAGCTTAGGGGGGAACACTGAAGCTTTCTTT.

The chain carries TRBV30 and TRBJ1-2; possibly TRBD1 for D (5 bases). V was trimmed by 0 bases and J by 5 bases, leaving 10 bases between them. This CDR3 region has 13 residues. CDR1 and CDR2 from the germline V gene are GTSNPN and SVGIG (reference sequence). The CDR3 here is CAWSVQDGYGYTF. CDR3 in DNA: TGTGCCTGGAGTGTACAGGATGGGTATGGCTACACCTTC.

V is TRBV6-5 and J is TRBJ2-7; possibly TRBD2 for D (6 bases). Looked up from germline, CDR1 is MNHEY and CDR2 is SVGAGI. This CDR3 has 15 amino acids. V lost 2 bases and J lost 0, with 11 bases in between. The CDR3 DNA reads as TGTGCCAGCAGTTACGGTCCTAGCGTCTCCTACGAGCAGTACTTC. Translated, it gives CASSYGPSVSYEQYF.

Written as DNA, the CDR3 is TGTGCCAGCAGCTTAATTGCCCAGGGAGAGACCCAGTACTTC. Its protein product is CASSLIAQGETQYF. The chain uses TRBV7-6 and TRBJ2-5; a possible D gene is TRBD1 (5 bases). The CDR3 is 14 amino acids. Trimming stripped 2 bases from V and 4 bases from J, with 11 bases between. The germline CDR1 and CDR2 sequences are SGHVS and FNYEAQ.

The CDR3 protein is CASSQATGTRTYEQYF. In DNA, the CDR3 is TGTGCCAGCAGCCAAGCGACCGGGACACGGACCTACGAGCAGTACTTC. This chain joins TRBV3-1 (or the pseudogene TRBV3-2) and TRBJ2-7; D is perhaps TRBD1 (6 bases). The ends were cut back, 1 base at V and 2 bases at J, with 15 bases in the middle. Germline V gives CDR1 LGHDT, CDR2 YNNKEL (reference sequence). The CDR3 length is 16 residues.

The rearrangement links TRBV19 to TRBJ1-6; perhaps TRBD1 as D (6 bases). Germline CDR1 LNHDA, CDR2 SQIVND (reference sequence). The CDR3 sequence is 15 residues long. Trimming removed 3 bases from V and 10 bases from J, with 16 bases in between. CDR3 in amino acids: CASSMTETGPSPLHF. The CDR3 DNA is TGTGCCAGTAGTATGACCGAGACAGGTCCATCACCCCTCCACTTT.

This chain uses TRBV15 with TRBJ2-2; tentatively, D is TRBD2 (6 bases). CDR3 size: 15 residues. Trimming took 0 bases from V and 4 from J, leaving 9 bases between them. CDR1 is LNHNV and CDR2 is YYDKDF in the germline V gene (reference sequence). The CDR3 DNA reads TGTGCCACCAGCAGAGACCTAGCGAGCACCGGGGAGCTGTTTTTT. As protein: CATSRDLASTGELFF.

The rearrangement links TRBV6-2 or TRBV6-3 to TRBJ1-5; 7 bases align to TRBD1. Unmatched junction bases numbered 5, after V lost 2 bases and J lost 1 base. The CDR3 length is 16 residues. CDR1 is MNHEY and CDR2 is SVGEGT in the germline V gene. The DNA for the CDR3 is TGTGCCAGCAGTTACGGGGGACAGCTAAGCAATCAGCCCCAGCATTTT. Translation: CASSYGGQLSNQPQHF.

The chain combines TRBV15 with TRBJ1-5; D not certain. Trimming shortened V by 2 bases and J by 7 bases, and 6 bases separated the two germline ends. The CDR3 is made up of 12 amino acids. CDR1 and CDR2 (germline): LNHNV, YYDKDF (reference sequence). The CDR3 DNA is TGTGCCACCAGCAGATGGCAGCAGCCCCAGCATTTT. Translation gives CATSRWQQPQHF.

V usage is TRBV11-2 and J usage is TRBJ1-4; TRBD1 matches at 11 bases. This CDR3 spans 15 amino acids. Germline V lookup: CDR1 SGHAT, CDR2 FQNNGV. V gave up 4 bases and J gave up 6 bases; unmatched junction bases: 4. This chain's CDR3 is CASSSGTGGYEKLFF. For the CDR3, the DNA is TGTGCCAGCAGCTCGGGGACAGGGGGTTATGAAAAACTGTTTTTT.

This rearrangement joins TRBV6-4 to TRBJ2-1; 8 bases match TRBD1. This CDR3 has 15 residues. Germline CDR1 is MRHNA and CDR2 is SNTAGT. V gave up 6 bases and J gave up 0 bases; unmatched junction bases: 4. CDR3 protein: CASSPDRASYNEQFF. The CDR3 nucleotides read TGTGCCAGCAGCCCGGACAGGGCCTCCTACAATGAGCAGTTCTTC.

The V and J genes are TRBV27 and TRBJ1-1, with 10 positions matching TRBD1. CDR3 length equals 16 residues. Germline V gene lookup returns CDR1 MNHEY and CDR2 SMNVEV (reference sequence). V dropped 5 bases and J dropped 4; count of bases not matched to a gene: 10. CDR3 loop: CASSPLTGTGVTEAFF. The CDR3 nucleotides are TGTGCCAGCAGTCCTCTTACCGGGACAGGGGTCACTGAAGCTTTCTTT.

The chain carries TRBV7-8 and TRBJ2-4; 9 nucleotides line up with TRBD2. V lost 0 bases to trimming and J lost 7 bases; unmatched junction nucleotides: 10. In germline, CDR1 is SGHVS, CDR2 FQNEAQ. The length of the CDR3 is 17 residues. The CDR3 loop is CASSLAAAGGPSNIQYF. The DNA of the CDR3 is TGTGCCAGCAGCTTAGCAGCTGCGGGAGGGCCCTCGAACATTCAGTACTTC.

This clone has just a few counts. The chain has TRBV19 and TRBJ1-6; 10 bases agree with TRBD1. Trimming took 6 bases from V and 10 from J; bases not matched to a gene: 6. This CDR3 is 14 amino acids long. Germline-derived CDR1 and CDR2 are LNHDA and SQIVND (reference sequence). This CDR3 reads CASSGTGEGSPLHF. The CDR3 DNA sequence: TGTGCCAGTAGCGGGACAGGGGAAGGCTCACCCCTCCACTTT.

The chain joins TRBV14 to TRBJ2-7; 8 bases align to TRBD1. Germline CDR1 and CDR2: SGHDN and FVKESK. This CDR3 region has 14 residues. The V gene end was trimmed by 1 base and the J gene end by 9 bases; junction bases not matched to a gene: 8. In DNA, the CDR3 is TGTGCCAGCAGCCAAGTAACAGGGGGGAGCGGGCAGTACTTC. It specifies CASSQVTGGSGQYF.

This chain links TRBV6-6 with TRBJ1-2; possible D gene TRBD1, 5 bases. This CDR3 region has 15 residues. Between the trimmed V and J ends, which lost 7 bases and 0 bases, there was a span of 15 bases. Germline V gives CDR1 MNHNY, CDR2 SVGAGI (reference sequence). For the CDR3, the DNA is TGTGCCAGCAATGAAAGGGGTAGGGCTAACTATGGCTACACCTTC. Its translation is CASNERGRANYGYTF.

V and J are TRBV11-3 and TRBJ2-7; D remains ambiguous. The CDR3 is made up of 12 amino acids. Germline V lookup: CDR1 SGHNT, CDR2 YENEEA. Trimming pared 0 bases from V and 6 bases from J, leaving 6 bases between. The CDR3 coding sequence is TGTGCCAGCAGCTTAGATCGCGGCGAGCAGTACTTC. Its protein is CASSLDRGEQYF.

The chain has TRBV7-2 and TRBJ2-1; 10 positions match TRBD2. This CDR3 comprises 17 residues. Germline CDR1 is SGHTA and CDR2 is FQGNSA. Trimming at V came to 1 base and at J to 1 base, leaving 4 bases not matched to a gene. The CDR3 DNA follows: TGTGCCAGCAGCTTAGGGGCACTAGCGGGGTCCTACAATGAGCAGTTCTTC. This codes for CASSLGALAGSYNEQFF.

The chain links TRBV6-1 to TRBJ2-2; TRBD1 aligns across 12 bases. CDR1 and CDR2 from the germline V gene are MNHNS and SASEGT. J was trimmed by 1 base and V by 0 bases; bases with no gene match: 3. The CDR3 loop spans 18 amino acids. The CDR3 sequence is CASSEAGQGAGNTGELFF. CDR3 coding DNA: TGTGCCAGCAGTGAAGCGGGACAGGGGGCGGGGAACACCGGGGAGCTGTTTTTT.

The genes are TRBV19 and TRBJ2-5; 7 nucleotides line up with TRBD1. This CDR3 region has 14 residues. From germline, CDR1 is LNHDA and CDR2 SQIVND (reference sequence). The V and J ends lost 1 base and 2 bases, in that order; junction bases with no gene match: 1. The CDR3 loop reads CASSIGDSQETQYF. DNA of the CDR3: TGTGCCAGTAGTATAGGGGACAGTCAAGAGACCCAGTACTTC.

This chain's CDR3 is CAWSRGGLGYGYTF. CDR3 DNA: TGTGCCTGGAGTCGGGGGGGGCTCGGCTATGGCTACACCTTC. J is TRBJ1-2 and V is TRBV30, with D possibly being TRBD1 (6 bases). Deletions cut 2 bases from V and 4 bases from J, with 14 bases between. The CDR3 runs 14 residues. CDR1 is GTSNPN and CDR2 is SVGIG in the germline V gene (reference sequence). The full variable domain, its missing parts supplied by reference TRBV30 and TRBJ1-2, is SQTIHQWPATLVQPVGSPLSLECTVEGTSNPNLYWYRQAAGRGLQLLFYSVGIGQISSEVPQNLSASRPQDRQFILSSKKLLLSDSGFYLCAWSRGGLGYGYTFGSGTRLTVV.

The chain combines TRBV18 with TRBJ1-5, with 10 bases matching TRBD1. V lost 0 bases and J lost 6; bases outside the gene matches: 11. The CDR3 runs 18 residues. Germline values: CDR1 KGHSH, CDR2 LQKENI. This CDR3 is CASSPPMGTGVGGQPQHF. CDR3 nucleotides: TGTGCCAGCTCACCACCGATGGGGACAGGGGTTGGTGGTCAGCCCCAGCATTTT.

The CDR3 DNA reads TGTGCCAGCAGCTCCCGAGACAGGGTGGATGGCTACACCTTC. Translation gives CASSSRDRVDGYTF. This chain joins TRBV7-2 and TRBJ1-2; 7 bases line up with TRBD1. V lost 4 bases, J lost 6 bases, and 8 bases stayed unmatched. CDR1 SGHTA and CDR2 FQGNSA come from the germline V gene. The CDR3 contains 14 residues.

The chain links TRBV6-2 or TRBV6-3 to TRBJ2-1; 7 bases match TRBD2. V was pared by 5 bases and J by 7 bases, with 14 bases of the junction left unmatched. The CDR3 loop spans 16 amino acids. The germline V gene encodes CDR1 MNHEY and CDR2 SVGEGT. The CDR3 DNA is TGTGCCAGCAGTCCCCCCTCCGCGGGAGTTGGAAATGAGCAGTTCTTC. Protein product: CASSPPSAGVGNEQFF.

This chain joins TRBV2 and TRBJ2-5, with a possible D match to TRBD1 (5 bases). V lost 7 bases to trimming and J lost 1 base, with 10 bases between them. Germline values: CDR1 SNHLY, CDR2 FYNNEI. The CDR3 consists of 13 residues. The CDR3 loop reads CASNDRPQETQYF. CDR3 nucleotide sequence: TGTGCCAGCAACGACAGACCCCAAGAGACCCAGTACTTC.

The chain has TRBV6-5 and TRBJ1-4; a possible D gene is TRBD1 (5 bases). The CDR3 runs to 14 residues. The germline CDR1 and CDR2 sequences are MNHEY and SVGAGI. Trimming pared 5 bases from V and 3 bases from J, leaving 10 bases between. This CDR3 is CASSTGLANEKLFF. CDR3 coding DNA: TGTGCCAGCAGTACAGGTCTTGCTAATGAAAAACTGTTTTTT.

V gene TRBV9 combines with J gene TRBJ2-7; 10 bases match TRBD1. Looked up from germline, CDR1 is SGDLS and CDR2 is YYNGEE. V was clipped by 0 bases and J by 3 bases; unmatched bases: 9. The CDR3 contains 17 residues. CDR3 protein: CASSVGPGQGIGYEQYF. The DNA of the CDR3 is TGTGCCAGCAGCGTAGGGCCGGGACAGGGGATCGGCTACGAGCAGTACTTC. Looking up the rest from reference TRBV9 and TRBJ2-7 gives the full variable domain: DSGVTQTPKHLITATGQRVTLRCSPRSGDLSVYWYQQSLDQGLQFLIQYYNGEERAKGNILERFSAQQFPDLHSELNLSSLELGDSALYFCASSVGPGQGIGYEQYFGPGTRLTVT.

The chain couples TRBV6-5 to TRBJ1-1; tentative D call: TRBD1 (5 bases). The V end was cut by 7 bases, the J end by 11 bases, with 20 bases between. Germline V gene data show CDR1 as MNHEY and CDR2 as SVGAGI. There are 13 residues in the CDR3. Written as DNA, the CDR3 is TGTGCCAGCATCCAGGGAAAGACCTTTTTCGCTTTCTTT. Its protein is CASIQGKTFFAFF.

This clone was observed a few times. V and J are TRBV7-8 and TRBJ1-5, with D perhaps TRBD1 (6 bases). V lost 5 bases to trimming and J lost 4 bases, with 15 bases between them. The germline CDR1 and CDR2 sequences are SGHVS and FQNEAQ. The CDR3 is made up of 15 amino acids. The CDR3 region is CASSPGDTPNQPQHF. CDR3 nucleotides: TGTGCCAGCAGCCCCGGGGACACCCCTAATCAGCCCCAGCATTTT.

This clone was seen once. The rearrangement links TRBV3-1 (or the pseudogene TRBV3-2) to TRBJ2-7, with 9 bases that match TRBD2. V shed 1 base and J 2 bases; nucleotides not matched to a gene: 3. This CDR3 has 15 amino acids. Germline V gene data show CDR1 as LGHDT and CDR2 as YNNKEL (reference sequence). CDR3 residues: CASSQVAGGPYEQYF. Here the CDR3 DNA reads TGTGCCAGCAGCCAAGTTGCGGGGGGGCCCTACGAGCAGTACTTC.

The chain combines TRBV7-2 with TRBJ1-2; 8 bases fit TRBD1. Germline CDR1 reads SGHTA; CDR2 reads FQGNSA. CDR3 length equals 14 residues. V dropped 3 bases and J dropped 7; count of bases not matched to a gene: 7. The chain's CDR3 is CASSFRGRFGGYTF. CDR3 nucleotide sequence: TGTGCCAGCAGCTTCAGGGGGCGCTTCGGTGGCTACACCTTC.

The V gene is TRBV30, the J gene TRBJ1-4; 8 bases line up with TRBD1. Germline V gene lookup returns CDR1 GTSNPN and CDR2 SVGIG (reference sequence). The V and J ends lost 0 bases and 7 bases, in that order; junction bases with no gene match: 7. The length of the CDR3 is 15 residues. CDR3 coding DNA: TGTGCCTGGAGTGTACGGGGAACAGGGGGTGAAAAACTGTTTTTT. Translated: CAWSVRGTGGEKLFF. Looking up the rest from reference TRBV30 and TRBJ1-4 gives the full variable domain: SQTIHQWPATLVQPVGSPLSLECTVEGTSNPNLYWYRQAAGRGLQLLFYSVGIGQISSEVPQNLSASRPQDRQFILSSKKLLLSDSGFYLCAWSVRGTGGEKLFFGSGTQLSVL.